This TCR beta chain was sequenced during a study of T cell responses to AZD1222 COVID-19 vaccine. The study's findings and limits: Regions 160-218 and 743-854 held dominance among vaccine-associated CD4 TCRs, which spanned spike.

The CDR3 spans 16 residues. V lost 0 bases and J 0 bases, leaving 11 bases between the germline ends. Germline-derived CDR1 and CDR2 are LGHNA and YSLEER. Concerning this clone itself: Its antigen is not known.

TCRdb keeps only in-frame clones here, not all; method: immunoSEQ multiplex PCR. This table has under 35,000 clones, approximately 90% appearing once. The TCR was taken from an adult in good health. This chain uses TRBV4-3 with TRBJ1-2; D might be TRBD1 (6 bases). This specimen was peripheral blood, taken on day 0 of AZD1222 vaccination. The CDR3 reads CASSQEGGPTNYGYTF. Here the CDR3 DNA reads TGCGCCAGCAGCCAAGAGGGGGGGCCGACTAACTATGGCTACACCTTC.